These 21 T cell receptor beta chains originate from one sample sequenced in a study of T cell responses to AZD1222 COVID-19 vaccine. Clones were read by immunoSEQ multiplex PCR, and TCRdb kept only the in-frame ones, dropping some. This sample has 200,000 or so clones, with approximately 91% found just once. The material was peripheral blood, obtained on day 0 of AZD1222 vaccination. The receptors derive from an adult in good health.

Worth noting for this clone: Germline is not matched at one junction end, which may reflect a read error. This rearrangement joins TRBV12-3 or TRBV12-4 to TRBJ1-2; D remains unclear. The CDR3 totals 9 residues. The DNA of the CDR3 is TGTGCCAGCAGTTTATTCGGCTCCTTC. Translating it yields CASSLFGSF.

A remark on this clone: Other DNA sequences from this sample encode an identical CDR3 as well. The rearrangement links TRBV9 to TRBJ1-5; D remains ambiguous. V lost 2 bases and J lost 6, with 9 bases in between. The CDR3 is 13 amino acids. The germline gives CDR1 SGDLS, CDR2 YYNGEE. CDR3 nucleotides: TGTGCCAGCAGCGTCGAGGGAGGTCAGCCCCAGCATTTT. Amino acid sequence: CASSVEGGQPQHF.

This clone was seen a single time. CDR3 in amino acids: CASSPGTGDYEQYF. The CDR3 DNA reads as TGTGCCAGCAGCCCGGGGACAGGGGATTACGAGCAGTACTTC. The V gene is TRBV7-3, the J gene TRBJ2-7; TRBD1 matches at 10 bases. The CDR3 runs 14 residues. The junction had 5 bases not matched to a gene; V was cut back by 5 bases and J by 4 bases. Germline assignment: CDR1 SGHTA and CDR2 FQGTGA.

Of note for this clone: At the DNA level, this CDR3 is encoded by other sequences in the same sample as well. V gene TRBV7-2 combines with J gene TRBJ2-7, with 10 positions matching TRBD2. This CDR3 is 15 amino acids long. CDR1 and CDR2 from the germline V gene are SGHTA and FQGNSA. V lost 1 base and J lost 5; bases outside the gene matches: 5. This CDR3 is CASSLGLAGVHEQYF. Here the CDR3 DNA reads TGTGCCAGCAGCTTAGGTCTAGCGGGGGTCCACGAGCAGTACTTC.

Remarks on this clone: Other nucleotide sequences in the sample specify the same CDR3. V and J are TRBV9 and TRBJ2-3; perhaps D is TRBD1 or TRBD2 (5 bases each). The germline CDR1 and CDR2 sequences are SGDLS and YYNGEE. The CDR3 runs to 14 residues. V dropped 5 bases and J dropped 2 bases, with 12 bases sitting between them. The CDR3 spells CASSAGASTDTQYF. For the CDR3, the DNA is TGTGCCAGCAGTGCCGGGGCCTCCACAGATACGCAGTATTTT.

This rearrangement joins TRBV9 to TRBJ2-3; possibly TRBD1 for D (6 bases). Germline assignment: CDR1 SGDLS and CDR2 YYNGEE. The CDR3 consists of 14 residues. The V end was cut by 4 bases, the J end by 1 base, with 10 bases between. CDR3 in DNA: TGTGCCAGCAGCCGCCAGGGGCGCACAGATACGCAGTATTTT. This translates into CASSRQGRTDTQYF. The variable domain in full, with the rest retrieved from reference TRBV9 and TRBJ2-3, is DSGVTQTPKHLITATGQRVTLRCSPRSGDLSVYWYQQSLDQGLQFLIQYYNGEERAKGNILERFSAQQFPDLHSELNLSSLELGDSALYFCASSRQGRTDTQYFGPGTRLTVL.

CDR3 nucleotides: TGTGCCAGCAGTTCCTCAGGGGGAGGAGAGACCCAGTACTTC. This encodes CASSSSGGGETQYF. V and J are TRBV27 and TRBJ2-5, with D possibly being TRBD1 (7 bases). Germline V CDR1 and CDR2: MNHEY, SMNVEV (reference sequence). V lost 4 bases to trimming and J lost 4 bases, with 13 bases between them. This CDR3 comprises 14 residues.

J is TRBJ1-1 and V is TRBV7-8; 7 nucleotides align to TRBD1. This CDR3 is 17 amino acids long. V shed 2 bases, J shed 1 base, and the junction held 10 bases outside the gene matches. CDR1 SGHVS and CDR2 FQNEAQ come from the germline V gene. CDR3 sequence: CASSLIGYRGENTEAFF. CDR3 coding DNA: TGTGCCAGCAGCTTAATTGGTTACAGGGGCGAGAACACTGAAGCTTTCTTT.

The chain uses TRBV2 and TRBJ1-3; tentative D call: TRBD1 (6 bases). Trimming took off 7 bases at V and 4 bases at J, with 17 bases between the two ends. Germline CDR1 SNHLY, CDR2 FYNNEI. This CDR3 spans 15 amino acids. CDR3 loop: CASTQESGGGNTIYF. CDR3 coding DNA: TGTGCCAGCACCCAAGAATCGGGGGGCGGAAACACCATATATTTT.

The chain has TRBV5-1 and TRBJ2-3, with 10 bases aligning to TRBD1. CDR3 length: 17 amino acids. Germline CDR1 reads SGHRS; CDR2 reads YFSETQ. The V segment lost 1 base and the J segment 7 bases; nucleotides outside the gene matches: 12. The CDR3 region is CASSLSLGQGFSNTQYF. The CDR3 DNA reads as TGCGCCAGCAGCTTGTCCCTGGGACAGGGGTTTTCGAATACGCAGTATTTT.

The chain links TRBV7-2 to TRBJ2-4; TRBD1 matches 7 bases. The germline CDR1 and CDR2 sequences are SGHTA and FQGNSA. CDR3 length: 15 residues. J was trimmed by 0 bases and V by 5 bases; bases with no gene match: 4. The CDR3 DNA reads as TGTGCCAGCAGCCGTACAGGGGTAGCCAAAAACATTCAGTACTTC. Translation gives CASSRTGVAKNIQYF.

The genes are TRBV7-9 and TRBJ1-1; D unresolved. The CDR3 length is 14 residues. The V and J ends lost 5 bases and 0 bases respectively, with 10 bases between them. The germline CDR1 and CDR2 sequences are SEHNR and FQNEAQ (reference sequence). The CDR3: CASSPPSLNTEAFF. The CDR3 coding sequence is TGTGCCAGCAGCCCACCGAGCTTGAACACTGAAGCTTTCTTT.

The chain carries TRBV29-1 and TRBJ1-2; D is ambiguous. CDR3 length equals 12 residues. Between the trimmed V and J ends, which lost 4 bases and 4 bases, there was a span of 10 bases. The germline V gene has CDR1 SQVTM and CDR2 ANQGSEA. The CDR3 sequence is CSVVADLYGYTF. The CDR3 nucleotides are TGCAGCGTTGTGGCAGACCTCTATGGCTACACCTTC. The variable domain in full, completed from reference TRBV29-1 and TRBJ1-2, reads SAVISQKPSRDICQRGTSLTIQCQVDSQVTMMFWYRQQPGQSLTLIATANQGSEATYESGFVIDKFPISRPNLTFSTLTVSNMSPEDSSIYLCSVVADLYGYTFGSGTRLTVV.

The J gene is TRBJ2-7, the V gene TRBV6-1; perhaps TRBD2 as D (6 bases). The CDR3 is 14 amino acids. Trimming pared 2 bases from V and 7 bases from J, leaving 15 bases between. Germline values: CDR1 MNHNS, CDR2 SASEGT. The CDR3 here is CASSEFPAGREQYF. The CDR3 coding sequence is TGTGCCAGCAGTGAATTCCCCGCGGGGAGAGAGCAGTACTTC.

V is TRBV6-6 and J is TRBJ1-1; no clear D. The CDR3 is 14 residues long. CDR1 and CDR2 (germline): MNHNY, SVGAGI (reference sequence). V gave up 0 bases and J gave up 3 bases, with 8 bases separating them. The CDR3 sequence: CASSYSSRDTEAFF. CDR3 sequence (DNA): TGTGCCAGCAGTTACTCGTCCCGGGACACTGAAGCTTTCTTT.

This clone came up once. The chain combines TRBV5-1 with TRBJ1-1; D not resolved. In germline, CDR1 is SGHRS, CDR2 YFSETQ. The CDR3 consists of 15 residues. V lost 0 bases, J lost 0 bases, and 9 bases lay in between. Here the CDR3 reads CASSLGPLMNTEAFF. The CDR3 coding sequence is TGCGCCAGCAGCTTGGGACCGCTGATGAACACTGAAGCTTTCTTT.

This chain joins TRBV10-3 and TRBJ1-2; tentatively, D is TRBD1 (6 bases). The V end lost 3 bases, the J end lost 5 bases, and 16 bases lay between the germline ends. The length of the CDR3 is 15 residues. Germline V gene sequence: CDR1 ENHRY, CDR2 SYGVKD. The CDR3 sequence: CAISERTDTSYGYTF. Here the CDR3 DNA reads TGTGCCATCAGTGAACGGACAGACACTAGTTATGGCTACACCTTC.

Concerning this clone: Other DNA sequences in this specimen translate into the identical CDR3. The V call is TRBV5-8, the J call TRBJ1-1; D remains unclear. V was trimmed by 0 bases and J by 2 bases, leaving 11 bases between them. Germline CDR1 SGHTS, CDR2 YDEGEE. The CDR3 loop spans 15 amino acids. CDR3 in amino acids: CASSLGGLRNTEAFF. The CDR3 region has the DNA TGTGCCAGCAGCTTGGGGGGTCTTCGAAACACTGAAGCTTTCTTT.

The J gene is TRBJ2-2, the V gene TRBV19, with 7 bases that match TRBD2. V was pared by 3 bases and J by 4 bases, with 17 bases of the junction left unmatched. The length of the CDR3 is 19 residues. CDR1 is LNHDA and CDR2 is SQIVND in the germline V gene (reference sequence). CDR3 sequence (DNA): TGTGCCAGTAGTATTACGGTTTTGAGGGCGGGGGTCCGCACCGGGGAGCTGTTTTTT. It codes for CASSITVLRAGVRTGELFF.

J is TRBJ1-1 and V is TRBV7-9; a possible D gene is TRBD1 (6 bases). Germline V gives CDR1 SEHNR, CDR2 FQNEAQ (reference sequence). The CDR3 is 16 amino acids. Trimming took off 5 bases at V and 2 bases at J, with 18 bases between the two ends. In DNA, the CDR3 is TGTGCCAGCAGCCCCATGTACTCAGGGGACAACACTGAAGCTTTCTTT. It codes for CASSPMYSGDNTEAFF.

The J gene is TRBJ1-6, the V gene TRBV2, with a tentative D call TRBD1 (5 bases). This CDR3 is built from 15 residues. The V end lost 9 bases, the J end lost 7 bases, and 19 bases lay between the germline ends. CDR1 is SNHLY, CDR2 FYNNEI, per germline. As DNA, the CDR3 is TGTGCCAGTCGCCTACTTCGGGGGGGAAATTCACCCCTCCACTTT. Its translation is CASRLLRGGNSPLHF.